This T cell receptor beta chain came from a study of blood T cell repertoires in COVID-19. Study as a whole: Researchers got acute and convalescent COVID-19 samples from the United States, Italy and Spain. PBMCs, B-cell-depleted T cells, or T cells provided the cDNA or gDNA that made up the material.

In the source study's methods: Reference gene primer amplification gave nucleated cell count estimates. Generated by immunoSEQ multiplex PCR, the TCRdb table keeps only in-frame clones and is missing some. V and J calls and clone size are given by that table; D and trimming were obtained from the DNA. The table includes some 160,000 clones, 88% detected once. Germline V gives CDR1 SEHNR, CDR2 FQNEAQ (reference sequence). There are 13 residues in the CDR3. Losses at the gene ends were 5 bases for V and 5 bases for J; bases not matched to a gene: 5. The chain is built from TRBV7-9 and TRBJ1-2; 7 nucleotides agree with TRBD1. Material: peripheral blood. This TCR derives from a man aged 45-65 years who had recovered from COVID-19. CDR3: CASSLTGLYGYTF. CDR3 DNA: TGTGCCAGCAGCCTGACAGGGTTATATGGCTACACCTTC.